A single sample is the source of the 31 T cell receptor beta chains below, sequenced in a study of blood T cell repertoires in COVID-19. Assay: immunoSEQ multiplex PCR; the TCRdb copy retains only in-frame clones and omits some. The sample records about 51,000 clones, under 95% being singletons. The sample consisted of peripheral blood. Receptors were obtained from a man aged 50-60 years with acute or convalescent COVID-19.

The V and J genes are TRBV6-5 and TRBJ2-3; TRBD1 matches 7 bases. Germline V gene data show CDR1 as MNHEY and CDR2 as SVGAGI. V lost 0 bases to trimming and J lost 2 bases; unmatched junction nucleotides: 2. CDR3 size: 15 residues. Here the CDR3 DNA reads TGTGCCAGCAGTTACTCGCAGGGGGTCACAGATACGCAGTATTTT. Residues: CASSYSQGVTDTQYF.

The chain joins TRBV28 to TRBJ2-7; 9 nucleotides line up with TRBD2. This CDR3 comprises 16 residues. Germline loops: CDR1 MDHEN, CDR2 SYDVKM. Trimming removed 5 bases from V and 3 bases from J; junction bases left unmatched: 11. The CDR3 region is CASSPSGTSPLYEQYF. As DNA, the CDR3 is TGTGCCAGCAGTCCATCCGGGACTAGCCCCCTCTACGAGCAGTACTTC.

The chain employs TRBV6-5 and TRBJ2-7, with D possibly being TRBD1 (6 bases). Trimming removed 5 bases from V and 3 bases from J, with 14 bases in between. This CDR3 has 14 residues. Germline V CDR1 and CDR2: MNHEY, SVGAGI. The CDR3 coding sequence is TGTGCCAGCAGTCGACAGGCCCTTAACTACGAGCAGTACTTC. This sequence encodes CASSRQALNYEQYF.

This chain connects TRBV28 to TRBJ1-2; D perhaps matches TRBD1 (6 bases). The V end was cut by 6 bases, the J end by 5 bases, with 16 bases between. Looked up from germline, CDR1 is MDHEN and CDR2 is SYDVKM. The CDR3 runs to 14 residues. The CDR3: CASSPIRGAYGYTF. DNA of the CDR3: TGTGCCAGCAGCCCCATCCGGGGGGCATATGGCTACACCTTC.

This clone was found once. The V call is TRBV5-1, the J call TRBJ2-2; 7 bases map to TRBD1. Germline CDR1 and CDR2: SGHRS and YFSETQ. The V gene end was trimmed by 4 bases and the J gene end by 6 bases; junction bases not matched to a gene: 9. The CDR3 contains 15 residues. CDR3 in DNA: TGCGCCAGCAGCCGACAGGGAGTTCTCTCCGGGGAGCTGTTTTTT. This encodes CASSRQGVLSGELFF.

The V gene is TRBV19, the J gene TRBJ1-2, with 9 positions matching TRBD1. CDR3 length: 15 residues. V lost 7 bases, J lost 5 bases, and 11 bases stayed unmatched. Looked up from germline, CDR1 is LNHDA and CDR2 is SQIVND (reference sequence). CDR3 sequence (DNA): TGTGCCAGTACCCCTGGACAGGGGCCGTTTTATGGCTACACCTTC. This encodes CASTPGQGPFYGYTF.

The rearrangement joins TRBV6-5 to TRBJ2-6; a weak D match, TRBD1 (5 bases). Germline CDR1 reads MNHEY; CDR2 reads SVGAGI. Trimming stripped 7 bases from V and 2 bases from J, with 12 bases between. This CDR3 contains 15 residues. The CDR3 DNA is TGTGCCAGCACAGGGTCAGGAACTGGGGCCAACGTCCTGACTTTC. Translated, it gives CASTGSGTGANVLTF.

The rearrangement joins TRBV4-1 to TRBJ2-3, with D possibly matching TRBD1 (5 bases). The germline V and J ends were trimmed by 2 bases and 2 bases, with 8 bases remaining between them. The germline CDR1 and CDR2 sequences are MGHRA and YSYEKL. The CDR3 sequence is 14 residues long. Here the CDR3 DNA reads TGCGCCAGCAGCCAAAGGACACACACAGATACGCAGTATTTT. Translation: CASSQRTHTDTQYF.

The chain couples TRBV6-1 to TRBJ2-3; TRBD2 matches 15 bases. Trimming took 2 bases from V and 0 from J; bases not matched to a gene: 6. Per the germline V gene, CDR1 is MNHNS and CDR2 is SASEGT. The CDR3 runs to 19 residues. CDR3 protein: CASSERGLAGGTSTDTQYF. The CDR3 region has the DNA TGTGCCAGCAGTGAACGGGGACTAGCGGGGGGTACTAGCACAGATACGCAGTATTTT.

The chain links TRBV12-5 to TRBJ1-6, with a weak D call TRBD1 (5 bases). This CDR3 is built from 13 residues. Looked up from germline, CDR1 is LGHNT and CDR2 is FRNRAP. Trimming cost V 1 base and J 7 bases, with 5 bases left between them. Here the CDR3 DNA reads TGTGCTAGTGGTTTGGGACAGAATTCACCCCTCCACTTT. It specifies CASGLGQNSPLHF.

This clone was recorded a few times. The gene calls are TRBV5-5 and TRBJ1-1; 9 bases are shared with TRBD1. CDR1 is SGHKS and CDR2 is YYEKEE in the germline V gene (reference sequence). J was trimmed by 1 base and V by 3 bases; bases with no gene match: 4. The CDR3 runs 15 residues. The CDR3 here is CASSSRGQGNTEAFF. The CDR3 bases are TGTGCCAGCAGCTCACGGGGACAGGGGAACACTGAAGCTTTCTTT.

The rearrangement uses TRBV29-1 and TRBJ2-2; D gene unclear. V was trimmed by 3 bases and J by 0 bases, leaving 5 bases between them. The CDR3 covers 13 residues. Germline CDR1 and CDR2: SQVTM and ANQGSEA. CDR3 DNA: TGCAGCGTTGATTCCGCGAACACCGGGGAGCTGTTTTTT. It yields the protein CSVDSANTGELFF.

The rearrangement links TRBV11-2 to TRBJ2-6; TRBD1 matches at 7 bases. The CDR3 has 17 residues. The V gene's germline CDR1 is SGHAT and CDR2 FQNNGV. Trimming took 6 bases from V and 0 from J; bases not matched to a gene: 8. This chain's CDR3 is CASRKTTGSSGANVLTF. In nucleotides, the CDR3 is TGTGCCAGCAGGAAAACGACAGGGAGCTCTGGGGCCAACGTCCTGACTTTC.

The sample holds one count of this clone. CDR3: CASSTGTGGSGANVLTF. The CDR3 region has the DNA TGTGCCAGCAGCACCGGGACAGGGGGCTCTGGGGCCAACGTCCTGACTTTC. V and J are TRBV9 and TRBJ2-6, with TRBD1 matching over 11 bases. V trimming: 4 bases; J trimming: 0 bases; junction bases outside the gene matches: 3. This CDR3 spans 17 amino acids. Germline V gives CDR1 SGDLS, CDR2 YYNGEE. Using reference TRBV9 and TRBJ2-6 for the parts outside the CDR3, the full variable domain is DSGVTQTPKHLITATGQRVTLRCSPRSGDLSVYWYQQSLDQGLQFLIQYYNGEERAKGNILERFSAQQFPDLHSELNLSSLELGDSALYFCASSTGTGGSGANVLTFGAGSRLTVL.

The CDR3 loop reads CASRQTGAPKETQYF. In DNA, the CDR3 is TGTGCCAGTAGGCAAACAGGCGCCCCTAAAGAGACCCAGTACTTC. J is TRBJ2-5 and V is TRBV19; TRBD1 is a possible D gene (5 bases). Germline CDR1 LNHDA, CDR2 SQIVND (reference sequence). The CDR3 is 15 residues long. V was pared by 6 bases and J by 3 bases, with 17 bases between.

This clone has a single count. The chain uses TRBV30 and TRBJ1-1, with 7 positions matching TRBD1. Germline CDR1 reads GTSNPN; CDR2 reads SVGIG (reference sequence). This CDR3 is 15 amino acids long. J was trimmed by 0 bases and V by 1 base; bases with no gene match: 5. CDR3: CAWSGQGMVNTEAFF. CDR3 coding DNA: TGTGCCTGGAGTGGACAGGGAATGGTGAACACTGAAGCTTTCTTT. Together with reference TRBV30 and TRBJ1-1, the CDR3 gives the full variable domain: SQTIHQWPATLVQPVGSPLSLECTVEGTSNPNLYWYRQAAGRGLQLLFYSVGIGQISSEVPQNLSASRPQDRQFILSSKKLLLSDSGFYLCAWSGQGMVNTEAFFGQGTRLTVV.

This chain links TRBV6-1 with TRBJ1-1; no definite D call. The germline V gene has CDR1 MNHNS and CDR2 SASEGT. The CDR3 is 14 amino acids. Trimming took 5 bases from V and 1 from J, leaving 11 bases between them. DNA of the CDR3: TGTGCCAGCAGTTATGAGGAGGGGAACACTGAAGCTTTCTTT. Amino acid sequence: CASSYEEGNTEAFF.

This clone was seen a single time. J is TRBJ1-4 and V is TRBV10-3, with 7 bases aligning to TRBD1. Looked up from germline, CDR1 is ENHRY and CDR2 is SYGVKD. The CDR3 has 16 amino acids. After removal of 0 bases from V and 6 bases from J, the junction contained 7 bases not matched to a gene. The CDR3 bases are TGTGCCATCAGTGAGTCCGGGTCAGGGGGATATGAAAAACTGTTTTTT. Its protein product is CAISESGSGGYEKLFF.

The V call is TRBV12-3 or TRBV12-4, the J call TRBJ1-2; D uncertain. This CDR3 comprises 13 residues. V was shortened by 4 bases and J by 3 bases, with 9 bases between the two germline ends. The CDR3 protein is CASSSDKHYGYTF. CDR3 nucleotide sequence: TGTGCCAGCAGTTCCGACAAACACTATGGCTACACCTTC.

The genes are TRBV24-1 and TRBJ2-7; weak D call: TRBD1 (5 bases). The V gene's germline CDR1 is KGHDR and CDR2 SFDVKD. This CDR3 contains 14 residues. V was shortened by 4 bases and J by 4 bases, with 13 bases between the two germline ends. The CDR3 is CATSDPRQGYEQYF. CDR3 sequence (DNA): TGTGCCACCAGTGACCCAAGGCAGGGTTACGAGCAGTACTTC.

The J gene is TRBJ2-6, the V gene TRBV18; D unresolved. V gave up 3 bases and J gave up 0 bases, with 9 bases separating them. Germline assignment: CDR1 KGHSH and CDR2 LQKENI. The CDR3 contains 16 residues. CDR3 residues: CASSPYRNSGANVLTF. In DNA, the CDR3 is TGTGCCAGCTCACCTTACAGAAACTCTGGGGCCAACGTCCTGACTTTC.

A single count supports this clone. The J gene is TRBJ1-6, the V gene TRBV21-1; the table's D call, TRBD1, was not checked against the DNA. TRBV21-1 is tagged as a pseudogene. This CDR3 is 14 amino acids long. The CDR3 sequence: CASSKGGQESPLHF. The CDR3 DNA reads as TGTGCCAGCAGCAAAGGGGGACAGGAATCACCCCTCCACTTT.

Here the CDR3 DNA reads TGTGCCAGCAGGGAACGGGGTAGAAATCAGCCCCAGCATTTT. This translates into CASRERGRNQPQHF. The rearrangement links TRBV5-6 to TRBJ1-5, with D unclear. Between the trimmed V and J ends, which lost 5 bases and 4 bases, there was a span of 13 bases. Germline V gene lookup returns CDR1 SGHDT and CDR2 YYEEEE. This CDR3 region has 14 residues.

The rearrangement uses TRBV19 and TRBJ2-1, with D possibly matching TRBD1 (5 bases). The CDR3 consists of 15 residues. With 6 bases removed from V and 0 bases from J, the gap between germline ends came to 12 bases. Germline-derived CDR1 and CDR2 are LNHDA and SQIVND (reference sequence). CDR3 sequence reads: CASRRTRSSYNEQFF. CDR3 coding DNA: TGTGCCAGTAGAAGGACAAGAAGCTCCTACAATGAGCAGTTCTTC.

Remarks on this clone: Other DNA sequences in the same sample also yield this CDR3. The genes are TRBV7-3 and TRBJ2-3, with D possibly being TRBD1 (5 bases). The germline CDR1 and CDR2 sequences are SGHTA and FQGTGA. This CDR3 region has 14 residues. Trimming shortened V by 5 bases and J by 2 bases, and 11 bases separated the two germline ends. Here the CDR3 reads CASSPGHHTDTQYF. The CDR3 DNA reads TGTGCCAGCAGCCCAGGGCACCACACAGATACGCAGTATTTT.

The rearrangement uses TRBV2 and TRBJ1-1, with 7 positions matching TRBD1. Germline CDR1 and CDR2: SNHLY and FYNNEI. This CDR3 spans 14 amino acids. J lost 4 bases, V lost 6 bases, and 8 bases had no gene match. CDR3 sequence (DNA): TGTGCCAGCAGAAACGCAGGGGGTTTCACTGAAGCTTTCTTT. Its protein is CASRNAGGFTEAFF.

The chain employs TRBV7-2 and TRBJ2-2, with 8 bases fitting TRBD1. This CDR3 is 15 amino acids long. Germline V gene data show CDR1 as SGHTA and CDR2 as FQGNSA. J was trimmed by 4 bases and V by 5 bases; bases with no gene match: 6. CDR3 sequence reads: CASSLQGAGTGELFF. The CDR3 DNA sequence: TGTGCCAGCAGCCTCCAGGGGGCAGGCACCGGGGAGCTGTTTTTT.

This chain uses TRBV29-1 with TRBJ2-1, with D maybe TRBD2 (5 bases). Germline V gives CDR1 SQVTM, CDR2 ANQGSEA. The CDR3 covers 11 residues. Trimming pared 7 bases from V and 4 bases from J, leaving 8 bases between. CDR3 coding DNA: TGCAGCGGAGGGCAGTACAATGAGCAGTTCTTC. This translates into CSGGQYNEQFF.

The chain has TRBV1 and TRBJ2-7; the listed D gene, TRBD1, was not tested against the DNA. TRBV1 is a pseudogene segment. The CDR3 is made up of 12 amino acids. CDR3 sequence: CTSSQRGDEQYF. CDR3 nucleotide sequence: TGCACCAGCAGTCAAAGGGGTGACGAGCAGTACTTC.

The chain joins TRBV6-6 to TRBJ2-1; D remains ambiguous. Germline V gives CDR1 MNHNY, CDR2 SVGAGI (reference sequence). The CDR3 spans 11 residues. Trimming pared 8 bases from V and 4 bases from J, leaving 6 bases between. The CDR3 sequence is CASRGYNEQFF. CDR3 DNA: TGTGCCAGCCGCGGATACAATGAGCAGTTCTTC.

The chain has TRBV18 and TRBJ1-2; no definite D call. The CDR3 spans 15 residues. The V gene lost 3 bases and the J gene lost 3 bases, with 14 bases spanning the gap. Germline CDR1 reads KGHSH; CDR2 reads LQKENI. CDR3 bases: TGTGCCAGCTCACCGCGACAAGAAGTAGACTATGGCTACACCTTC. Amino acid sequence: CASSPRQEVDYGYTF.